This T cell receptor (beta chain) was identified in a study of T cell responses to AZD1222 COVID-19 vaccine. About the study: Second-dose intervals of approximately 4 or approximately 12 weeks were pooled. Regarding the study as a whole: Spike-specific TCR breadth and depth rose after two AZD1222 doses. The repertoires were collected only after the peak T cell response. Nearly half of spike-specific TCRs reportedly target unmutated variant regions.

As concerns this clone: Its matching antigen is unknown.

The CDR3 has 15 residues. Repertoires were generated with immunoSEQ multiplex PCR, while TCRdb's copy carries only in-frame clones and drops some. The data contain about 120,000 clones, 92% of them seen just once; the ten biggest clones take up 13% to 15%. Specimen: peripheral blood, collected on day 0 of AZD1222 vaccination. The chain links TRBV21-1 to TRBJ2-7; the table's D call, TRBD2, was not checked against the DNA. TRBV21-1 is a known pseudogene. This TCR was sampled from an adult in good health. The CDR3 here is CASSLSGGELYEQYF. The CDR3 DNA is TGTGCCAGCAGCCTATCTGGAGGGGAACTCTACGAGCAGTACTTC.